This TCR beta chain was found in a study of beta chain features in type 1 diabetes. The whole isolated RNA underwent reverse transcription, so sequencing captured expressed TCRB transcripts. Sequenced by immunoSEQ multiplex PCR; TCRdb stores in-frame clones only, minus some. The data show 620,000 or so clones, with less than 20% seen just once and approximately 0.087% held by the top ten. This CDR3 has 13 residues. The V end was cut by 1 base, the J end by 2 bases, with 7 bases between. The germline gives CDR1 SGDLS, CDR2 YYNGEE. The chain joins TRBV9 to TRBJ2-7; D is unresolved. Sequenced input: naive CD4+ T cells from blood. The TCR originated in a man between 18 and 29 years old in good health. DNA for the CDR3: TGTGCCAGCAGCGTAAGTAACACCTACGAGCAGTACTTC. This gives the protein CASSVSNTYEQYF.